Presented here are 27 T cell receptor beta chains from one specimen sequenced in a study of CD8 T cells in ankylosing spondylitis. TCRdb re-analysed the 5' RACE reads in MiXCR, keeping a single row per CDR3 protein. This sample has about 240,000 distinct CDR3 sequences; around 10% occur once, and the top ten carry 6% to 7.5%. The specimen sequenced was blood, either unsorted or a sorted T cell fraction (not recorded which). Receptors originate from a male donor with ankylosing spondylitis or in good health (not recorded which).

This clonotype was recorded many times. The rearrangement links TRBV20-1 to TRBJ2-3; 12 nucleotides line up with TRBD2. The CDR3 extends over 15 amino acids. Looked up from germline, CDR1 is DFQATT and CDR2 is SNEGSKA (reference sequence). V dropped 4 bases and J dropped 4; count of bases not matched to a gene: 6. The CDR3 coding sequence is TGCAGTGCTAAGCCACTAGCGGGGGGCGCAGATACGCAGTATTTT. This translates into CSAKPLAGGADTQYF.

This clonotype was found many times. The CDR3 DNA sequence: TGTGCCAGCAGTTCCTCTCCATACGAGCAGTACTTC. Translating gives CASSSSPYEQYF. The V and J genes are TRBV6-5 and TRBJ2-7; D remains unclear. In germline, CDR1 is MNHEY, CDR2 SVGAGI. The V end was cut by 4 bases, the J end by 4 bases, with 8 bases between. The CDR3 spans 12 residues.

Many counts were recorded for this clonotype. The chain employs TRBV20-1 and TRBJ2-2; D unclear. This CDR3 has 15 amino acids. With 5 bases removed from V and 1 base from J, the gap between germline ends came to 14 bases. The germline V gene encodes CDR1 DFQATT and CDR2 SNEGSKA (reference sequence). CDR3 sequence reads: CSARDWRENTGELFF. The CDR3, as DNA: TGCAGTGCTCGCGACTGGAGAGAGAACACCGGGGAGCTGTTTTTT.

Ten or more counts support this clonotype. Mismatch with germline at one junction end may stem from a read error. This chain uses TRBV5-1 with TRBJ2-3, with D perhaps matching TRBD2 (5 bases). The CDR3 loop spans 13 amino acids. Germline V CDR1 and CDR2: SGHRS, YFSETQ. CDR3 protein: CASSGTSTDTQYF. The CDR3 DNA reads TGTGCCAGCAGCGGTACTAGCACAGATACGCAGTATTTT.

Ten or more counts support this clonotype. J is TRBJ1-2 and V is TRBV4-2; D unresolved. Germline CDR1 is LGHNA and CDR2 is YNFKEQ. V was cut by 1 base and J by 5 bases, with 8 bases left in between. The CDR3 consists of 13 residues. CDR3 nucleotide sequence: TGTGCCAGCAGCCAAGGATCCGCTTATGGCTACACCTTC. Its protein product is CASSQGSAYGYTF.

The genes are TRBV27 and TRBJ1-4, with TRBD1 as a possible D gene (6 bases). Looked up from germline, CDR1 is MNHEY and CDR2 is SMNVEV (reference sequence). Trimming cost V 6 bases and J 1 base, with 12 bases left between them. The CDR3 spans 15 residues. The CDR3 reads CASSGTRGTNEKLFF. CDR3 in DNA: TGTGCCAGCAGCGGGACAAGGGGAACTAATGAAAAACTGTTTTTT. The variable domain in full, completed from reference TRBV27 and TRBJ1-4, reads EAQVTQNPRYLITVTGKKLTVTCSQNMNHEYMSWYRQDPGLGLRQIYYSMNVEVTDKGDVPEGYKVSRKEKRNFPLILESPSPNQTSLYFCASSGTRGTNEKLFFGSGTQLSVL.

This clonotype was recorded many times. CDR3 residues: CASSFSGLNTEAFF. The CDR3 region has the DNA TGCGCCAGCAGCTTCTCAGGACTGAACACTGAAGCTTTCTTT. The chain couples TRBV5-1 to TRBJ1-1, with unresolved D. Trimming shortened V by 2 bases and J by 0 bases, and 8 bases separated the two germline ends. Germline assignment: CDR1 SGHRS and CDR2 YFSETQ. The CDR3 contains 14 residues. The full variable domain, in which reference TRBV5-1 and TRBJ1-1 provide the parts outside the CDR3, is KAGVTQTPRYLIKTRGQQVTLSCSPISGHRSVSWYQQTPGQGLQFLFEYFSETQRNKGNFPGRFSGRQFSNSRSEMNVSTLELGDSALYLCASSFSGLNTEAFFGQGTRLTVV.

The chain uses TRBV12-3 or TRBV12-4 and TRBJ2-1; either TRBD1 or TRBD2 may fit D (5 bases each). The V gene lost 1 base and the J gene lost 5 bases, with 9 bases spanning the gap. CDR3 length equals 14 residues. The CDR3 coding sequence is TGTGCCAGCAGTTTAGGGGACCCCCACAATGAGCAGTTCTTC. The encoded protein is CASSLGDPHNEQFF.

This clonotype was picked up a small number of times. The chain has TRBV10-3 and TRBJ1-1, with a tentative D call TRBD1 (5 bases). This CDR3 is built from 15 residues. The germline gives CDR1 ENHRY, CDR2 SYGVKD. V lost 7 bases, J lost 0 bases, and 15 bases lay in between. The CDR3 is CAITARGSVNTEAFF. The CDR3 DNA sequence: TGTGCCATCACTGCGAGGGGTAGTGTGAACACTGAAGCTTTCTTT.

The CDR3 reads CASSLVQAGVTYEQYF. Here the CDR3 DNA reads TGTGCCAGCAGCTTAGTTCAGGCAGGCGTCACCTACGAGCAGTACTTC. J is TRBJ2-7 and V is TRBV11-2; no definite D call. In germline, CDR1 is SGHAT, CDR2 FQNNGV. CDR3 length: 16 residues. With 1 base removed from V and 2 bases from J, the gap between germline ends came to 15 bases.

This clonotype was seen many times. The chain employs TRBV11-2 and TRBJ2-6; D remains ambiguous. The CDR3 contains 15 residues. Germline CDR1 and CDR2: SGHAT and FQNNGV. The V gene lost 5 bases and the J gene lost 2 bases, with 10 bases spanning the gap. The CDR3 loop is CASSLEYTGANVLTF. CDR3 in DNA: TGTGCCAGCAGCCTGGAATATACTGGGGCCAACGTCCTGACTTTC.

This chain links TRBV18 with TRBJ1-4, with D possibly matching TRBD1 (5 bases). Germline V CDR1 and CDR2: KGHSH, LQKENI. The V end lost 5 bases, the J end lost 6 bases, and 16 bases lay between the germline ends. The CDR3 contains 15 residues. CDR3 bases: TGTGCCAGCTCAGAGACCTCGGGGACTGATGAAAAACTGTTTTTT. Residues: CASSETSGTDEKLFF.

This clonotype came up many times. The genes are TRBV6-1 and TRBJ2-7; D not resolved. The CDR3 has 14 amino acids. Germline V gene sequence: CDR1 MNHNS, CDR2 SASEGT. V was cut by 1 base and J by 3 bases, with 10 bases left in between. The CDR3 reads CASSEGGRYYEQYF. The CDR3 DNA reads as TGTGCCAGCAGTGAAGGTGGCAGGTACTACGAGCAGTACTTC.

This CDR3 is CASSEGASGTDTQYF. The CDR3 DNA is TGTGCCAGCAGTGAAGGGGCTAGCGGCACAGATACGCAGTATTTT. The V and J genes are TRBV2 and TRBJ2-3; tentatively, D is TRBD2 (6 bases). Germline V lookup: CDR1 SNHLY, CDR2 FYNNEI. V was shortened by 1 base and J by 1 base, with 9 bases between the two germline ends. The CDR3 is 15 residues long.

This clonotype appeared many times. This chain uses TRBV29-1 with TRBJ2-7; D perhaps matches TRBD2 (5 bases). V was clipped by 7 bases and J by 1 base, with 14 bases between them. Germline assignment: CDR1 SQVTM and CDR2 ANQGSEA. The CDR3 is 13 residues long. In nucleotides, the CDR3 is TGCAGCGCCCAAACTAGGCTTTCCTACGAGCAGTACTTC. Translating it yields CSAQTRLSYEQYF.

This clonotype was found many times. The CDR3 region has the DNA TGTGCCAGCAGCCCTGGAGGGTTAGCGGGGGCGCAGTATTTT. Residues: CASSPGGLAGAQYF. The chain couples TRBV5-6 to TRBJ2-3; 9 bases fit TRBD2. V shed 4 bases and J 10 bases; nucleotides not matched to a gene: 10. The CDR3 is 14 amino acids. Per germline, CDR1 SGHDT and CDR2 YYEEEE.

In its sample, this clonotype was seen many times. The CDR3 DNA reads TGCGCCAGCAGCTTGGTGGGACAGATGAACACCGGGGAGCTGTTTTTT. Its protein product is CASSLVGQMNTGELFF. V and J are TRBV5-1 and TRBJ2-2, with TRBD1 matching 7 bases. Per germline, CDR1 SGHRS and CDR2 YFSETQ. This CDR3 spans 16 amino acids. Trimming at V came to 0 bases and at J to 1 base, leaving 3 bases not matched to a gene.

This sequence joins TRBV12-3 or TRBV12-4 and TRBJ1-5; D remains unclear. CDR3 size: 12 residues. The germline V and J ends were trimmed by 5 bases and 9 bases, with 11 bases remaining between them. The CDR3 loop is CASSRESRPQHF. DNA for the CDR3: TGTGCCAGCAGTCGAGAATCGAGGCCCCAGCATTTT.

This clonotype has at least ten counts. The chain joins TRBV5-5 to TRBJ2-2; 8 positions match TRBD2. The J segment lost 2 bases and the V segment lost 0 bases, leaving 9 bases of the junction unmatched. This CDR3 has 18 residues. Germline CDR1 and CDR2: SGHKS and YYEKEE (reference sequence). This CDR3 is CASSLDLGTSANTGELFF. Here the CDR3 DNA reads TGTGCCAGCAGCTTGGACTTGGGGACTAGTGCTAACACCGGGGAGCTGTTTTTT.

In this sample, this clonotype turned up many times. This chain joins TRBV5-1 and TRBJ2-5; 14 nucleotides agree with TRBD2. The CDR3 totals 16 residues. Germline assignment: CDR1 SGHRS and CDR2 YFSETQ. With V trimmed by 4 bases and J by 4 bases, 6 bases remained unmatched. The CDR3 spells CASSPGLAGVAETQYF. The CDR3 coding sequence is TGCGCCAGCAGCCCGGGACTAGCGGGAGTAGCAGAGACCCAGTACTTC.

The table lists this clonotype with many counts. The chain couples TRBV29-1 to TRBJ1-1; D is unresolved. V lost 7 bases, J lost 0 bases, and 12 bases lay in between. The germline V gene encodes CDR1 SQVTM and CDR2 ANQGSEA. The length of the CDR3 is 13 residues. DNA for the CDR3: TGCAGCGCCACTGACTGGATGAACACTGAAGCTTTCTTT. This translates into CSATDWMNTEAFF.

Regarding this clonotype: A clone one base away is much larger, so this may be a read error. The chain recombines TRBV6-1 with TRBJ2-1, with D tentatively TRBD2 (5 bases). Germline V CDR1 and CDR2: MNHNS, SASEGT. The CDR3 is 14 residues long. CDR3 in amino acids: CVSSPNTVDSEQFF. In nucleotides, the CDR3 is TGTGTCAGCAGTCCTAATACAGTGGACTCTGAGCAGTTCTTC.

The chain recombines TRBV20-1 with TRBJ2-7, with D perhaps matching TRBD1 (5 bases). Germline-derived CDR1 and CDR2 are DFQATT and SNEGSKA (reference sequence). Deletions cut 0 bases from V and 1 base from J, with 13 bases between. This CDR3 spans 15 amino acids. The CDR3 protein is CSARDQGIGSYEQYF. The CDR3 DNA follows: TGCAGTGCTAGAGATCAGGGAATTGGGTCCTACGAGCAGTACTTC.

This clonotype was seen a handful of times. CDR3 DNA sequence: TGTGCCAGCAGCTTAGCGGCTGGGCCCACCTACAATGAGCAGTTCTTC. This codes for CASSLAAGPTYNEQFF. The chain links TRBV7-8 to TRBJ2-1; the D is unclear. The CDR3 is 16 residues long. The germline gives CDR1 SGHVS, CDR2 FQNEAQ. Between the trimmed V and J ends, which lost 0 bases and 2 bases, there was a span of 11 bases.

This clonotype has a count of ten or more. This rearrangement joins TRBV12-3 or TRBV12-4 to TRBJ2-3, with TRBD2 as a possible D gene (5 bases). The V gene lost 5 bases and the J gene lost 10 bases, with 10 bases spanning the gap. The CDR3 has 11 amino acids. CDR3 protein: CASSREGAQYF. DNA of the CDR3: TGTGCCAGCAGTAGAGAGGGTGCGCAGTATTTT.

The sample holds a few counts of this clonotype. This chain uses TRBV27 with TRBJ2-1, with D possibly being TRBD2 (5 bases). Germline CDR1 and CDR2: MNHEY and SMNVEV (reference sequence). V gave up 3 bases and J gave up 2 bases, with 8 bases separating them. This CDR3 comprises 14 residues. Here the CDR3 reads CASSFSDAYNEQFF. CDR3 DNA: TGTGCCAGCAGTTTTAGCGATGCCTACAATGAGCAGTTCTTC.

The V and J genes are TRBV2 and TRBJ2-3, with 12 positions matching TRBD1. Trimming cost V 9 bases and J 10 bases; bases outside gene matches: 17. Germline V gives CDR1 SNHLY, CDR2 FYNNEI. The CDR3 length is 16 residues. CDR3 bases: TGTGCCAGGCGCAGTACCGGGACAGGGGGCTTGTTTTCGCAGTATTTT. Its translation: CARRSTGTGGLFSQYF.